This T cell receptor (beta chain) was sequenced during a study of blood T cells in healthy people across ages. Study-level results: Naive and antigen-experienced cells could not be conclusively compared, given unsorted PBMCs. Unknown donor CMV status possibly confounded expanded clonotype changes.

This clonotype showed up many times. Its cognate antigen is unknown. Primed by a sample-barcoded 5' primer and a J-beta primer mix, a second PCR proceeded for about 6 to 12 cycles. A single record per CDR3 protein comes from TCRdb applying MiXCR to the 5' RACE reads. The table includes roughly 410,000 distinct CDR3 sequences, more than 45% detected once. This CDR3 is 14 amino acids long. V lost 1 base, J lost 1 base, and 10 bases lay in between. The germline V gene has CDR1 DFQATT and CDR2 SNEGSKA (reference sequence). This TCR was sampled from a man in his fifties or sixties in good health. The J gene is TRBJ2-5, the V gene TRBV20-1; D possibly matches TRBD1 or TRBD2 (5 bases each). The sequencing input was blood. CDR3 sequence reads: CSARVWDRQETQYF. Written as DNA, the CDR3 is TGCAGTGCTAGAGTATGGGACCGCCAAGAGACCCAGTACTTC.